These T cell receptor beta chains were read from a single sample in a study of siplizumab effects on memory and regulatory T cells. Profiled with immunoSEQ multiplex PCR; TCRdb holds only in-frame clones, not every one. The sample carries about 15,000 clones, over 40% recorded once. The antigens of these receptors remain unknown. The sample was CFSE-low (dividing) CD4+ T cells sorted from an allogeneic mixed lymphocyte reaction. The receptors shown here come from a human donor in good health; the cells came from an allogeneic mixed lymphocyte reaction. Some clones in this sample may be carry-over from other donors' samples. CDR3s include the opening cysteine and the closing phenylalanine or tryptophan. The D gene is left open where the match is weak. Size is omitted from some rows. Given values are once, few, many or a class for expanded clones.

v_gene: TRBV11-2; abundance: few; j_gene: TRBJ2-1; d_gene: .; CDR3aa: CASSLGSNNEQFF; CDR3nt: TGTGCCAGCAGCTTAGGTTCGAACAATGAGCAGTTCTTC
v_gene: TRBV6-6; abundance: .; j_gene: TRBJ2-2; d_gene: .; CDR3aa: CASRGRAELFF; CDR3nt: TGTGCCAGCAGAGGTCGGGCGGAGCTGTTTTTT
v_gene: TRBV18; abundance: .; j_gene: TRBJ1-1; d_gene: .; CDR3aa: CASSLGTEAFF; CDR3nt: TGTGCCAGCTCACTTGGTACTGAAGCTTTCTTT
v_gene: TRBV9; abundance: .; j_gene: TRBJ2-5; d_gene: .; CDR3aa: CASSVGQGYSWSQETQYF; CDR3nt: TGTGCCAGCAGCGTAGGTCAGGGATATTCCTGGTCCCAAGAGACCCAGTACTTC
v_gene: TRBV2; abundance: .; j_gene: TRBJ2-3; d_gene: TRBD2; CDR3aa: CASRSLSGQTDTQYF; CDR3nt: TGTGCCAGCAGGTCGCTTAGCGGGCAGACAGATACGCAGTATTTT
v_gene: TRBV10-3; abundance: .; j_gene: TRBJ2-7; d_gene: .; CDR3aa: CAISELFRERYEQYF; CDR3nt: TGTGCCATCAGTGAGCTATTCAGGGAACGGTACGAGCAGTACTTC
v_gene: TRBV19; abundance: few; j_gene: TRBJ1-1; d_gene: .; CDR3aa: CASSSREGTEAFF; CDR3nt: TGTGCCAGTAGTTCTAGGGAGGGCACTGAAGCTTTCTTT
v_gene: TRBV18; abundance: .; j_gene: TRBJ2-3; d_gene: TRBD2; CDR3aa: CASSPIAGGTDTQYF; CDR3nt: TGTGCCAGCTCACCAATCGCGGGAGGGACAGATACGCAGTATTTT
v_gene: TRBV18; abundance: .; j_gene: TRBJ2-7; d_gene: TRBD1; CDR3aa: CASSVNTGTGGYEQYF; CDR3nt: TGTGCCAGCTCCGTCAACACCGGGACAGGGGGCTACGAGCAGTACTTC
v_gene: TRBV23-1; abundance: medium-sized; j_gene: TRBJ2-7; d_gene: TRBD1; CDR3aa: CASRPGTGVDEQYF; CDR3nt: TGCGCCAGCAGACCCGGGACAGGGGTGGACGAGCAGTACTTC
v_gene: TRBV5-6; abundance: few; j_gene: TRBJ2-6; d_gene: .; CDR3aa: CASSLGLPGPGANVLTF; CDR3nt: TGTGCCAGCAGCCTAGGACTACCTGGACCTGGGGCCAACGTCCTGACTTTC
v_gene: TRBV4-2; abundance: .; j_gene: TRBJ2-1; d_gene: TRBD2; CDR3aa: CASSHETSGYSLGNEQFF; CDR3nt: TGTGCCAGCAGCCACGAGACTAGCGGCTACTCCCTGGGGAATGAGCAGTTCTTC
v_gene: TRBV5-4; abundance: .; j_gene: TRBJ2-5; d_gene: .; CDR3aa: CASGNGRIYQETQYF; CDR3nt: TGTGCCAGCGGTAATGGGAGGATCTACCAAGAGACCCAGTACTTC
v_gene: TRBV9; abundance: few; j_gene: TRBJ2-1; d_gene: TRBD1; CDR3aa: CASSAIGTGQYNEQFF; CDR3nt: TGTGCCAGCAGCGCGATTGGGACAGGGCAGTACAATGAGCAGTTCTTC
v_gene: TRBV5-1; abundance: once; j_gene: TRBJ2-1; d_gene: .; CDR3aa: CASSLGHPGSYNEQFF; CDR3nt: TGCGCCAGCAGCTTGGGACACCCTGGCTCCTACAATGAGCAGTTCTTC
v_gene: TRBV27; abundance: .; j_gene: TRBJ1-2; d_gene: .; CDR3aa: CASSLLPGQNGYTF; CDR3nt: TGTGCCAGCAGTTTATTGCCAGGGCAAAATGGCTACACCTTC
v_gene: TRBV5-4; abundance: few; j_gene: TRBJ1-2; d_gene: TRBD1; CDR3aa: CASRKTGANYGYTF; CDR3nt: TGTGCCAGCAGGAAGACAGGGGCTAACTATGGCTACACCTTC
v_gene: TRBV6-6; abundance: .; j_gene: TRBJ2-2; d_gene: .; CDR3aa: CASTRGAPSTGELFF; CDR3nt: TGTGCCAGCACCCGGGGGGCACCAAGCACCGGGGAGCTGTTTTTT
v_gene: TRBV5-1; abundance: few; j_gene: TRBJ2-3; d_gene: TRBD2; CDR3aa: CASSLFAGGPDTQYF; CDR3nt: TGCGCCAGCAGCTTGTTTGCGGGAGGGCCAGATACGCAGTATTTT
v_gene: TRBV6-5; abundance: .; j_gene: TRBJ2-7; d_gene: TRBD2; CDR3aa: CASKRLAGGYYEQYF; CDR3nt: TGTGCCAGCAAGCGGTTAGCGGGAGGTTACTACGAGCAGTACTTC
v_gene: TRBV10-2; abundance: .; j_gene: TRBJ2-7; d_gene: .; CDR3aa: CASSGLGTARSSYEQYF; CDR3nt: TGCGCCAGCAGTGGACTAGGGACCGCCAGGAGCTCCTACGAGCAGTACTTC
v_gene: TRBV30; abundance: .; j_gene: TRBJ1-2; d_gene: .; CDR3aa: CAWSVRGPGRGYTF; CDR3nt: TGTGCCTGGAGTGTAAGAGGGCCGGGGAGAGGCTACACCTTC
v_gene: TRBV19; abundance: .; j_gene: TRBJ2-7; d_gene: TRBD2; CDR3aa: CASSQGTSAFYEQYF; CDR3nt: TGTGCCAGTAGTCAAGGGACTAGCGCCTTCTACGAGCAGTACTTC
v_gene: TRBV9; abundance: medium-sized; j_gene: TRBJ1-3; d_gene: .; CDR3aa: CASSKTSAASGNTIYF; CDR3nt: TGTGCCAGCAGCAAAACCTCAGCTGCCTCTGGAAACACCATATATTTT
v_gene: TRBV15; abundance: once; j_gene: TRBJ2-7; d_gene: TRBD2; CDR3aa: CATSRDIAGASYEQYF; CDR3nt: TGTGCCACCAGCAGAGATATAGCGGGAGCTTCCTACGAGCAGTACTTC
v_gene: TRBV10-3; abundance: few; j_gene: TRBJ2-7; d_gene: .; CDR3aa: CAITAGQTDSYEQYF; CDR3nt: TGTGCCATCACTGCGGGACAGACAGACTCCTACGAGCAGTACTTC
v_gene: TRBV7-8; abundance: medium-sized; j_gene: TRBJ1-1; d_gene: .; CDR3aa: CASSLVFDTEAFF; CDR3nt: TGTGCCAGCAGCTTAGTCTTCGACACTGAAGCTTTCTTT
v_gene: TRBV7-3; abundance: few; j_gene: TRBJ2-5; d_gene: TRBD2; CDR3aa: CASSPEAGGAETQYF; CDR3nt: TGTGCCAGCAGCCCAGAGGCGGGGGGGGCGGAGACCCAGTACTTC
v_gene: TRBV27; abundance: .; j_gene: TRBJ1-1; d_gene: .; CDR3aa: CASSPLIVRGNTEAFF; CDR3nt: TGTGCCAGCAGCCCCCTAATCGTTAGGGGGAACACTGAAGCTTTCTTT
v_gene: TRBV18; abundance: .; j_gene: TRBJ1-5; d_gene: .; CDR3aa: CASSPGWQSGQPQHF; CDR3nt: TGTGCCAGCTCACCGGGGTGGCAGTCAGGCCAGCCCCAGCATTTT
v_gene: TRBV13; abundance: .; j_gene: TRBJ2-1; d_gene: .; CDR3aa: CASSPHRDSSYNEQFF; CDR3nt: TGTGCCAGCAGCCCACACAGGGATAGCTCCTACAATGAGCAGTTCTTC
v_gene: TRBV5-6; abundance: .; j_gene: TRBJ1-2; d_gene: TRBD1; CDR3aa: CASSLQGRYGYTF; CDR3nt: TGTGCCAGCAGCTTACAGGGGCGATATGGCTACACCTTC
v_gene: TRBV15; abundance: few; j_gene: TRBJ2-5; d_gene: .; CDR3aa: CATSRPSGGQETQYF; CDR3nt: TGTGCCACCAGCAGACCTAGTGGGGGCCAAGAGACCCAGTACTTC
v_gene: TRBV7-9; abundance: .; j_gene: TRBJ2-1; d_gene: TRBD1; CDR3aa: CASSLSGTGNEQFF; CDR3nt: TGTGCCAGCAGCTTAAGCGGGACAGGGAATGAGCAGTTCTTC
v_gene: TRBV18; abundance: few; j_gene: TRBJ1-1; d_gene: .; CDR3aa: CASSPQANTEAFF; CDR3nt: TGTGCCAGCTCACCGCAGGCGAACACTGAAGCTTTCTTT
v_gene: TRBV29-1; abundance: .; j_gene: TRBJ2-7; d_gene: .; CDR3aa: CSVEDFAVNF; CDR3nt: TGCAGCGTTGAAGATTTCGCAGTCAACTTC
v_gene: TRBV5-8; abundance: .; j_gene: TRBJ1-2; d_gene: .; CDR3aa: CASTSWAAAYGYTF; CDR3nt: TGTGCCAGCACCTCTTGGGCAGCCGCCTATGGCTACACCTTC
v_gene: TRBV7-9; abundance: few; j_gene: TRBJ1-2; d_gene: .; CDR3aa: CASSLAATYGYTF; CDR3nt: TGTGCCAGCAGCTTAGCGGCCACGTATGGCTACACCTTC
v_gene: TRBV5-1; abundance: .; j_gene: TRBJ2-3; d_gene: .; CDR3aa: CASSITGLPDTQYF; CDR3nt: TGCGCCAGCAGCATAACAGGGCTGCCAGATACGCAGTATTTT
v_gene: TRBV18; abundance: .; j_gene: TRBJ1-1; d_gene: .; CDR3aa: CASSPSGSRDTEAFF; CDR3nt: TGTGCCAGCTCACCCTCCGGGAGTCGGGACACTGAAGCTTTCTTT
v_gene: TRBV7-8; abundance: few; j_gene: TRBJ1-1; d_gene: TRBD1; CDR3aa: CASSPRQGLNTEAFF; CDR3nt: TGTGCCAGCAGCCCGCGACAGGGTTTGAACACTGAAGCTTTCTTT
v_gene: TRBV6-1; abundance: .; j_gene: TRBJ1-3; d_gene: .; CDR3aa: CASSENAGDSGNTIYF; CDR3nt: TGTGCCAGCAGTGAAAACGCAGGGGACTCTGGAAACACCATATATTTT
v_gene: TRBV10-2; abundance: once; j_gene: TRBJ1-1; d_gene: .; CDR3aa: CASREDAGAFF; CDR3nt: TGCGCCAGCAGGGAAGACGCGGGAGCTTTCTTT
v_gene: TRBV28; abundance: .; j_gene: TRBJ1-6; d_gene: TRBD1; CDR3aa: CASSSRRTGVISPLHF; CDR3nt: TGTGCCAGCAGTTCCAGACGGACAGGGGTTATTTCACCCCTCCACTTT
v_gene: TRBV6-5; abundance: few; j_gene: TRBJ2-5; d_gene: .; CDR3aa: CASSGPRVKETQYF; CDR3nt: TGTGCCAGCAGTGGCCCCCGTGTGAAAGAGACCCAGTACTTC
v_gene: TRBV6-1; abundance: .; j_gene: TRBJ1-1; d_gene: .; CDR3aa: CASRQNTEAFF; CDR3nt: TGTGCCAGCAGGCAGAACACTGAAGCTTTCTTT
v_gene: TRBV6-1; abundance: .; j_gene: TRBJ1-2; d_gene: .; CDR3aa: CASSEATVSYGYTF; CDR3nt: TGTGCCAGCAGTGAAGCTACGGTCAGCTATGGCTACACCTTC
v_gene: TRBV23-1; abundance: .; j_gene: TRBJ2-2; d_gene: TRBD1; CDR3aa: CASSQSFRTGGRGAVF; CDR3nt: TGCGCCAGCAGTCAATCCTTTCGGACAGGGGGCCGGGGAGCTGTTTTT
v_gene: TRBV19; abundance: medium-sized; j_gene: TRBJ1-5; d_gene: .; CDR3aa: CASSIPPAGNQPQHF; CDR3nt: TGTGCCAGTAGTATACCCCCCGCCGGGAATCAGCCCCAGCATTTT
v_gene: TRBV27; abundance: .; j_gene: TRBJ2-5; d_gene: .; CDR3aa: CASSTSREETQYF; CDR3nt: TGTGCCAGCAGTACTTCAAGGGAAGAGACCCAGTACTTC
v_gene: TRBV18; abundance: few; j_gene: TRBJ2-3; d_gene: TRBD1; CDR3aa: CASSPPTGGLTDTQYF; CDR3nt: TGTGCCAGCTCACCACCGACAGGGGGCCTTACAGATACGCAGTATTTT
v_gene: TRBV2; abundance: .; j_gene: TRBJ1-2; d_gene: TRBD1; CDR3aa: CAVRRGELINYGYTF; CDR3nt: TGTGCCGTACGCAGGGGGGAATTAATCAACTATGGCTACACCTTC